This T cell receptor (beta chain) was identified during a study of graft-versus-host responses after intestinal transplantation. Overall study findings and caveats: In recipient marrow, GvH clones were found, and some appeared first in ileum or blood.

The assay was immunoSEQ multiplex PCR, and TCRdb's table has in-frame clones only and misses some. The profile shows under 90,000 clones, approximately 90% of them singletons. A word on this clone: Its antigen is currently unknown.

Germline CDR1 reads SEHNR; CDR2 reads FQNEAQ (reference sequence). CDR3 length: 14 residues. With V trimmed by 8 bases and J by 4 bases, 5 bases remained unmatched. The chain is built from TRBV7-9 and TRBJ2-3, with 11 bases identical to TRBD2. The source material was unstimulated CD4+ T cells sorted from spleen or lymph node cells, sampled before transplant. The origin of this receptor is a human donor who was the organ donor for an intestinal transplant. The CDR3 spells CASQTSGTADTQYF. The CDR3 DNA reads TGTGCCAGCCAGACTAGCGGGACGGCAGATACGCAGTATTTT.